The next 32 T cell receptor beta chains were all read from a single sample in a study of glioma-infiltrating T cells. The iRepertoire nested amplicon-rescue multiplex PCR amplified TCR alpha and beta CDR3s from RNA. TCRdb re-analysed the multiplex PCR reads in MiXCR, keeping a single row per CDR3 protein. The data hold approximately 400,000 distinct CDR3 sequences, with about 40% observed a single time. Sequencing used glioma tissue, nonneoplastic brain tissue, or PBMCs (not recorded which). All receptors come from a human donor with low-grade glioma or glioblastoma, undergoing nonglioma brain surgery, or in good health (not recorded which).

As concerns this clonotype: Given a much more abundant clone one base away, this may be a read error. The chain links TRBV6-4 to TRBJ2-3; 10 bases are shared with TRBD2. From germline, CDR1 is MRHNA and CDR2 SNTAGT. V lost 6 bases and J lost 1; bases outside the gene matches: 4. The CDR3 runs 15 residues. CDR3 region: CASSPTSGGTDTQYF. CDR3 nucleotides: TGTGCCAGCAGCCCCACTAGCGGGGGCACAGATACGCAGTATTTT.

This chain's CDR3 is CASTAGQEYNSPLHF. The CDR3 DNA follows: TGTGCCAGCACGGCAGGACAGGAATATAATTCACCCCTCCACTTT. The chain recombines TRBV27 with TRBJ1-6; 7 nucleotides match TRBD1. The trim removed 7 bases at V and 4 bases at J, leaving 7 bases unmatched. The CDR3 has 15 residues. Germline CDR1 MNHEY, CDR2 SMNVEV (reference sequence).

Regarding this clonotype: A read error may be the cause here, since a much bigger clone is one base away. V gene TRBV7-3 combines with J gene TRBJ2-1; D might be TRBD2 (6 bases). The V and J ends lost 8 bases and 5 bases respectively, with 13 bases between them. The germline V gene has CDR1 SGHTA and CDR2 FQGTGA. CDR3 length: 13 amino acids. The CDR3 loop is CASCKGTHNEQFF. The CDR3 DNA follows: TGTGCCAGCTGCAAAGGGACTCACAATGAGCAGTTCTTC.

This chain joins TRBV4-2 and TRBJ2-7; a weak D match, TRBD1 (5 bases). There are 16 residues in the CDR3. Trimming took off 1 base at V and 2 bases at J, with 15 bases between the two ends. Germline CDR1 is LGHNA and CDR2 is YNFKEQ. The CDR3 spells CASSQGGVLLAYEQYF. CDR3 sequence (DNA): TGTGCCAGCAGCCAAGGGGGCGTGCTCCTGGCCTACGAGCAGTACTTC.

To note about this clonotype: A much larger clone differs by one base, so this may be a read error. The rearrangement links TRBV27 to TRBJ1-4; unclear D gene. From germline, CDR1 is MNHEY and CDR2 SMNVEV (reference sequence). This CDR3 has 13 amino acids. Deletions cut 3 bases from V and 8 bases from J, with 10 bases between. The DNA for the CDR3 is TGTGCCAGCAGTTTCAGGCTAGTAGAAAAACTGTTTTTT. This encodes CASSFRLVEKLFF.

This CDR3 is CASRSRTGENEKLFF. The CDR3 DNA reads TGTGCCAGCAGGTCCCGGACAGGCGAAAATGAAAAACTGTTTTTT. The chain joins TRBV6-2 or TRBV6-3 to TRBJ1-4; the match to TRBD1 covers 7 bases. This CDR3 has 15 amino acids. The ends lost 6 bases at V and 5 bases at J; junction bases unmatched: 9. The germline V gene has CDR1 MNHEY and CDR2 SVGEGT.

This clonotype was counted a few times. The DNA for the CDR3 is TGTGCCAGCAGTTCGGGACTTTCCTACAATGAGCAGTTCTTC. Residues: CASSSGLSYNEQFF. The rearrangement links TRBV12-3 or TRBV12-4 to TRBJ2-1; D is perhaps TRBD2 (6 bases). V lost 4 bases and J lost 1, with 8 bases in between. This CDR3 has 14 residues.

The chain is built from TRBV27 and TRBJ2-3; weak D call: TRBD2 (6 bases). This CDR3 region has 16 residues. CDR1 and CDR2 from the germline V gene are MNHEY and SMNVEV (reference sequence). Between the trimmed V and J ends, which lost 4 bases and 0 bases, there was a span of 14 bases. The CDR3 here is CASSYLAAPSTDTQYF. The CDR3, as DNA: TGTGCCAGCAGTTACTTAGCGGCTCCTAGCACAGATACGCAGTATTTT.

This clonotype has a count of ten or more. The V and J genes are TRBV7-2 and TRBJ1-5, with D possibly being TRBD1 (5 bases). There are 15 residues in the CDR3. The germline gives CDR1 SGHTA, CDR2 FQGNSA. Trimming pared 1 base from V and 6 bases from J, leaving 13 bases between. CDR3 protein: CASSLGVREGQPQHF. CDR3 in DNA: TGTGCCAGCAGCTTAGGGGTCAGGGAGGGTCAGCCCCAGCATTTT.

This clonotype was found a few times. The chain employs TRBV4-3 and TRBJ1-1, with 9 bases identical to TRBD1. This CDR3 is built from 13 residues. With 5 bases clipped from V and 7 bases from J, the junction kept 5 bases outside the gene matches. CDR1 LGHNA and CDR2 YSLEER come from the germline V gene. The CDR3 DNA follows: TGCGCCAGCAGCTACCGGGACAGGGATGAAGCTTTCTTT. Amino acids: CASSYRDRDEAFF.

The rearrangement uses TRBV4-2 and TRBJ2-1; 8 bases line up with TRBD2. Germline CDR1 is LGHNA and CDR2 is YNFKEQ. The CDR3 is made up of 14 amino acids. Unmatched junction bases numbered 7, after V lost 3 bases and J lost 9 bases. CDR3 amino acids: CASSHQAGVGEQFF. The DNA for the CDR3 is TGTGCCAGCAGCCATCAAGCGGGAGTCGGTGAGCAGTTCTTC.

This clonotype showed up many times. This chain joins TRBV20-1 and TRBJ2-1, with TRBD2 identical over 9 bases. Germline CDR1 and CDR2: DFQATT and SNEGSKA (reference sequence). This CDR3 spans 12 amino acids. CDR3 region: CSPRRGGYEQFF. The CDR3 region has the DNA TGCAGCCCTAGGCGGGGGGGGTATGAGCAGTTCTTC.

With regard to this clonotype: Given the absence of the conserved phenylalanine or tryptophan at the CDR3 end, a read error is likely. The rearrangement links TRBV4-2 to TRBJ2-7, with D possibly being TRBD2 (6 bases). The CDR3 has 16 amino acids. The V and J ends lost 0 bases and 3 bases respectively, with 15 bases between them. From germline, CDR1 is LGHNA and CDR2 YNFKEQ. The CDR3 DNA reads as TGTGCCAGCAGCCAAGACGCGGGACTGTCCGGCTACGAGCAGTACCTC. Translated: CASSQDAGLSGYEQYL.

Turning to this clonotype: This could be a read error, since a much larger clone is one nucleotide away. This sequence joins TRBV6-6 and TRBJ1-5, with 7 bases lining up with TRBD1. CDR3 length: 14 residues. Germline CDR1 MNHNY, CDR2 SVGAGI (reference sequence). V was pared by 6 bases and J by 7 bases, with 9 bases of the junction left unmatched. Here the CDR3 reads CASSETGSPQPQHF. The CDR3 bases are TGTGCCAGCAGCGAGACAGGGTCCCCCCAGCCCCAGCATTTT.

A single count supports this clonotype. Since no conserved phenylalanine or tryptophan closes the CDR3, a read error is the likely cause. This chain uses TRBV4-1 with TRBJ2-7; perhaps TRBD2 as D (6 bases). CDR1 is MGHRA and CDR2 is YSYEKL in the germline V gene. The CDR3 consists of 17 residues. Trimming took off 4 bases at V and 2 bases at J, with 21 bases between the two ends. In DNA form, the CDR3 reads TGCGCCAGCAGCCCTTTCGCGGGAAAACGAAGGGCCTACGAGCAGTACTCC. This sequence encodes CASSPFAGKRRAYEQYS.

The rearrangement uses TRBV4-3 and TRBJ2-1; D remains unclear. The CDR3 covers 15 residues. Between the trimmed V and J ends, which lost 0 bases and 3 bases, there was a span of 9 bases. The germline V gene has CDR1 LGHNA and CDR2 YSLEER. CDR3 sequence (DNA): TGCGCCAGCAGCCAAGAGGTCGGCGGCTACAATGAGCAGTTCTTC. Its translation: CASSQEVGGYNEQFF.

V and J are TRBV6-5 and TRBJ2-7; TRBD2 aligns across 7 bases. The CDR3 extends over 16 amino acids. Germline CDR1 is MNHEY and CDR2 is SVGAGI. V dropped 1 base and J dropped 5; count of bases not matched to a gene: 11. For the CDR3, the DNA is TGTGCCAGCAGTTACTTTGCACGAGCGGGAAAGGACGAGCAGTACTTC. Translation gives CASSYFARAGKDEQYF.

This chain joins TRBV28 and TRBJ2-3, with 7 bases fitting TRBD2. With 5 bases clipped from V and 4 bases from J, the junction kept 9 bases outside the gene matches. This CDR3 has 15 residues. Germline V CDR1 and CDR2: MDHEN, SYDVKM. In DNA, the CDR3 is TGTGCCAGCAGTCCGGCCCACGCGGGGGCAGATACGCAGTATTTT. Translating gives CASSPAHAGADTQYF.

About this clonotype: This may be a read error: a much more frequent sequence differs by one nucleotide. The chain links TRBV2 to TRBJ2-3; unclear D gene. This CDR3 region has 13 residues. Per the germline V gene, CDR1 is SNHLY and CDR2 is FYNNEI. V was shortened by 8 bases and J by 2 bases, with 11 bases between the two germline ends. CDR3 loop: CASGPLYTDTQYF. The CDR3 nucleotides are TGTGCCAGCGGCCCCCTTTACACAGATACGCAGTATTTT.

This clonotype occurred many times. The V gene is TRBV20-1, the J gene TRBJ2-1, with 8 nucleotides matching TRBD2. This CDR3 has 14 amino acids. Germline V gene lookup returns CDR1 DFQATT and CDR2 SNEGSKA (reference sequence). The ends lost 4 bases at V and 4 bases at J; junction bases unmatched: 6. CDR3 DNA: TGCAGTGCTACGACTAGCGCTAGATACAATGAGCAGTTCTTC. Protein sequence: CSATTSARYNEQFF.

With regard to this clonotype: A read error is likely, as this CDR3 ends without the conserved phenylalanine or tryptophan. The CDR3, as DNA: TGCGCCAGCAGCCCTGCGCCCCCCCATGGCTACACCATC. Its translation: CASSPAPPHGYTI. The J gene is TRBJ1-2, the V gene TRBV5-1; D unresolved. Trimming left V 4 bases short and J 6 bases short, with 13 bases between. Germline-derived CDR1 and CDR2 are SGHRS and YFSETQ. This CDR3 spans 13 amino acids.

This clonotype was seen ten or more times. The CDR3, as DNA: TGTGCCAGCAGCTTGAAGACAGGGGCACCCTACGAGCAGTACTTC. Translating gives CASSLKTGAPYEQYF. The chain has TRBV27 and TRBJ2-7, with TRBD1 identical over 8 bases. The CDR3 length is 15 residues. The V gene end was trimmed by 6 bases and the J gene end by 2 bases; junction bases not matched to a gene: 9. From germline, CDR1 is MNHEY and CDR2 SMNVEV (reference sequence).

A note on this clonotype: Just one base apart from a much larger clone, this may be a read error. DNA for the CDR3: TGCAGTGCTACGGACAGGGCCCACACAGATACGGAGTATTTT. As protein: CSATDRAHTDTEYF. V is TRBV20-1 and J is TRBJ2-3; 8 bases are a match to TRBD1. The length of the CDR3 is 14 residues. The germline V gene encodes CDR1 DFQATT and CDR2 SNEGSKA (reference sequence).

This clonotype occurred a few times. The rearrangement joins TRBV6-5 to TRBJ2-2; D is perhaps TRBD1 (6 bases). CDR3 size: 15 residues. Germline V CDR1 and CDR2: MNHEY, SVGAGI. Trimming shortened V by 2 bases and J by 3 bases, and 10 bases separated the two germline ends. The CDR3, as DNA: TGTGCCAGCAGTTACATTTCAGGGGACACCGGGGAGCTGTTTTTT. This encodes CASSYISGDTGELFF.

This chain links TRBV7-2 with TRBJ2-3; D is unclear. In germline, CDR1 is SGHTA, CDR2 FQGNSA. The V and J ends lost 1 base and 5 bases respectively, with 13 bases between them. This CDR3 comprises 15 residues. Here the CDR3 DNA reads TGTGCCAGCAGCTTAGAAAGCCTACTCCGAGATACGCAGTATTTT. Protein: CASSLESLLRDTQYF.

Comment on this clonotype: One junction end disagrees with the germline gene, perhaps due to a read error. CDR3 in amino acids: CASSDGTSGYNERFF. The CDR3 DNA is TGTGCCAGCAGTGACGGGACTAGCGGTTACAATGAGCGGTTCTTC. The V and J genes are TRBV6-4 and TRBJ2-1; 11 bases align to TRBD2. CDR1 MRHNA and CDR2 SNTAGT come from the germline V gene. This CDR3 has 15 residues.

This chain links TRBV29-1 with TRBJ2-7; TRBD1 matches 7 bases. The V segment lost 7 bases and the J segment 4 bases; nucleotides outside the gene matches: 16. CDR3 length: 15 amino acids. Germline V CDR1 and CDR2: SQVTM, ANQGSEA. The CDR3 protein is CSGLAPQGISYEQYF. The CDR3 region has the DNA TGCAGCGGACTCGCACCACAGGGGATCTCTTACGAGCAGTACTTC.

The V gene is TRBV12-3 or TRBV12-4, the J gene TRBJ1-5; D unclear. CDR3 length: 14 residues. Trimming removed 4 bases at V and 4 bases at J, with 11 bases between. CDR3 in amino acids: CASSSNPENQPQHF. The DNA of the CDR3 is TGTGCCAGCAGTTCAAACCCCGAGAATCAGCCCCAGCATTTT.

This clonotype was recorded many times. This sequence joins TRBV27 and TRBJ2-1; D possibly matches TRBD1 or TRBD2 (5 bases each). CDR1 MNHEY and CDR2 SMNVEV come from the germline V gene (reference sequence). Trimming pared 5 bases from V and 3 bases from J, leaving 14 bases between. The CDR3 has 15 residues. The CDR3 DNA sequence: TGTGCCAGCAGTCCTCAGGGACCGGACTACAATGAGCAGTTCTTC. This sequence encodes CASSPQGPDYNEQFF.

This clonotype came up many times. CDR3 DNA sequence: TGTGCCAGCACACTCACAGGGGAAGAAACTGAAGCTTTCTTT. Protein: CASTLTGEETEAFF. The chain couples TRBV27 to TRBJ1-1; TRBD1 matches 7 bases. There are 14 residues in the CDR3. The junction had 10 bases not matched to a gene; V was cut back by 7 bases and J by 5 bases. From germline, CDR1 is MNHEY and CDR2 SMNVEV (reference sequence).

This clonotype was counted many times. The rearrangement joins TRBV6-1 to TRBJ1-1, with 7 bases matching TRBD1. Germline V gene sequence: CDR1 MNHNS, CDR2 SASEGT. V trimming: 10 bases; J trimming: 7 bases; junction bases outside the gene matches: 12. The CDR3 spans 13 residues. CDR3 residues: CATGEGARSEAFF. CDR3 coding DNA: TGTGCCACCGGTGAGGGGGCGCGTAGTGAAGCTTTCTTT.

This chain joins TRBV6-2 or TRBV6-3 and TRBJ1-5, with D unclear. CDR3 size: 14 residues. The V and J ends lost 0 bases and 2 bases respectively, with 5 bases between them. CDR1 and CDR2 (germline): MNHEY, SVGEGT. The CDR3 DNA reads as TGTGCCAGCAGTTACTCAACAGGCAATCAGCCCCAGCATTTT. This gives the protein CASSYSTGNQPQHF.